Listed below are T cell receptor beta chains from one sample, sequenced in a study of blood T cell repertoires in COVID-19. TCRdb's copy holds only in-frame clones and misses some; the assay was immunoSEQ multiplex PCR. The sample has roughly 220,000 clones; around 82% are singletons. The sample consisted of peripheral blood. These receptors all stem from a woman aged 25 to 39 who had recovered from COVID-19. CDR3s include the opening cysteine and the closing phenylalanine or tryptophan. Fields, in order: J gene, V gene, D gene, CDR3 protein. A D gene is named only where the DNA matches it firmly.

TRBJ1-2	TRBV6-5	TRBD1	CATTDRESYGYTF
TRBJ2-3	TRBV3-1/TRBV3-2	TRBD2	CASSHPSGRADTQYF
TRBJ1-5	TRBV12-5	.	CASPGGSNQPQHF
TRBJ2-3	TRBV5-1	TRBD2	CASSLGNGRSTDTQYF
TRBJ1-1	TRBV6-1	.	CASSEAYRNTEAFF
TRBJ1-5	TRBV24-1	.	CATSSTGMEPQHF
TRBJ2-7	TRBV29-1	TRBD1	CSVGDWGTGRNEQYF
TRBJ2-7	TRBV28	TRBD1	CASSYPGQREQYF
TRBJ2-2	TRBV6-5	.	CASSYTAVLTGELFF
TRBJ2-7	TRBV28	.	CASRGQIYEQYF
TRBJ2-7	TRBV2	TRBD2	CASSDRTSGSHEQYF
TRBJ1-4	TRBV5-6	.	CASSFSGNEKLFF
TRBJ1-5	TRBV27	.	CASSLQDKAYNQPQHF
TRBJ2-3	TRBV9	.	CASSVGAGANTDTQYF
TRBJ2-7	TRBV11-2	.	CASSLREYEQYF
TRBJ1-1	TRBV7-3	TRBD1	CASGQGNTEAFF
TRBJ2-2	TRBV5-1	TRBD1	CASTPGWDRELFF
TRBJ2-2	TRBV1	.	CTSSHLRLALTGELFF
TRBJ2-7	TRBV5-4	TRBD1	CASTRQGTLSYEQYF
TRBJ2-2	TRBV3-1/TRBV3-2	.	CASSRSPSAGELFF
TRBJ2-5	TRBV2	.	CASRKDQGEETQYF
TRBJ1-4	TRBV5-1	TRBD1	CASSGTANEKLFF
TRBJ2-7	TRBV14	.	CASSRQVTYEQYF
TRBJ1-2	TRBV18	TRBD1	CASSPDRDYGYTF
TRBJ1-1	TRBV12-3/TRBV12-4	.	CASSPGGTEAFF
TRBJ1-1	TRBV6-6	.	CASSYPSGDNTEAFF
TRBJ2-1	TRBV19	TRBD2	CASNPSGDHYNEQFF
TRBJ2-2	TRBV24-1	TRBD1	CATSDSDRPNTGELFF